This TCR beta chain comes out of a study of T cell clones after liver transplantation. Study-level background: Timepoints were pre-transplant, pre-withdrawal, and after withdrawal was completed or failed.

The junction had 7 bases not matched to a gene; V was cut back by 3 bases and J by 5 bases. The CDR3 is 15 amino acids. The germline V gene has CDR1 SGHNT and CDR2 YYREEE (reference sequence). The data were produced by immunoSEQ multiplex PCR, yet TCRdb's version contains in-frame clones alone and is incomplete. Found here are 95,000 to 110,000 clones, 84% of them singletons; the top ten hold approximately 3%. Sequencing used CD4+ T cells from blood, obtained approximately 43 months after liver transplant. The TCR was taken from a human patient who received a liver transplant. Some T cells may be transferred from the graft donor. V usage is TRBV5-4 and J usage is TRBJ1-3; TRBD1 matches at 8 bases. The CDR3 spells CASSSPSRGRNTIYF. The CDR3 nucleotides read TGTGCCAGCAGCTCTCCGTCCAGGGGGCGAAACACCATATATTTT.